This T cell receptor (beta chain) was recorded in a study of T cells after yellow fever vaccination. The length of the CDR3 is 18 residues. Per germline, CDR1 SGHVS and CDR2 FQNEAQ. V lost 0 bases and J lost 5, with 22 bases in between. This clonotype was counted at least ten times. TCRdb called the 5' RACE reads again in MiXCR, with one record for every CDR3 protein. Among a few hundred thousand distinct CDR3 sequences listed, approximately 3.3% were seen once. This material consisted of CD4+ T cells sorted from PBMCs, taken 10 days after the yellow fever booster vaccination. The V gene is TRBV7-8, the J gene TRBJ1-2; D ambiguous. The clonotype originates from a man aged 18 to 30 who received the YFV17D yellow fever vaccine. Here the CDR3 DNA reads TGTGCCAGCAGCTTAGCCCCCGCAATGATCGGCCGGGGATATGGCTACACCTTC. Protein product: CASSLAPAMIGRGYGYTF.